This T cell receptor (beta chain) was captured in a study of cytomegalovirus exposure and HLA in healthy donors. Regarding the study as a whole: Some V segments could not be told apart, so they were left out, TRBV6-2 and TRBV6-3 among them. The likely explanation for a cluster of highly shared sequence variants was sequencing artifact. Several of the most significant clusters were apparently associated with common viral pathogens in a later analysis.

It was with 60 Vbeta and 13 Jbeta primers that the PCR ran. Profiled with immunoSEQ multiplex PCR; TCRdb holds only in-frame clones, not every one. This table has about 180,000 clones, around 72% appearing once. Per germline, CDR1 SGHDN and CDR2 FVKESK. The CDR3 totals 15 residues. Trimming left V 4 bases short and J 4 bases short, with 14 bases between. A word on this clone: Its target is unknown.

Sequenced material: PBMCs. This TCR came from a female donor in good health and CMV-seronegative. J is TRBJ2-1 and V is TRBV14; D is possibly TRBD2 (5 bases). The CDR3 DNA follows: TGTGCCAGCAGCCCACTAGTCCAATCTTACAATGAGCAGTTCTTC. Protein product: CASSPLVQSYNEQFF. Combining the CDR3 with reference TRBV14 and TRBJ2-1 gives the whole variable domain EAGVTQFPSHSVIEKGQTVTLRCDPISGHDNLYWYRRVMGKEIKFLLHFVKESKQDESGMPNNRFLAERTGGTYSTLKVQPAELEDSGVYFCASSPLVQSYNEQFFGPGTRLTVL.